This TCR beta chain stems from a study of blood T cell repertoires in COVID-19. Study as a whole: Samples came from the United States, Italy and Spain, spanning acute and convalescent COVID-19. PBMCs, B-cell-depleted T cells, or T cells provided the cDNA or gDNA that made up the material.

J was trimmed by 6 bases and V by 0 bases; bases with no gene match: 4. The CDR3 is 16 residues long. Germline CDR1 and CDR2: MNHEY and SVGAGI. Authors' methods: By means of reference gene primer amplification, nucleated cell counts were estimated. Method: immunoSEQ multiplex PCR; TCRdb's copy keeps in-frame clones and lacks some. V and J calls and clone size come straight from that table; D and trimming were deduced from the DNA. The table lists some 62,000 clones, about 90% of them singletons. Sequencing was carried out using peripheral blood. The sequence derives from a human donor in a cohort sampled during active COVID-19. The V call is TRBV6-5, the J call TRBJ2-1, with TRBD1 matching 11 bases. CDR3 nucleotides: TGTGCCAGCAGTTACTCGGGGACAGGGGGTCTCAATGAGCAGTTCTTC. Amino acids: CASSYSGTGGLNEQFF.